Shown below are 14 T cell receptor beta chains from a single sample sequenced in a study of cytomegalovirus exposure and HLA in healthy donors. Produced via immunoSEQ multiplex PCR; TCRdb's table is partial and in-frame only. The sample carries about 120,000 clones, around nine tenths recorded once. Sequencing was carried out using PBMCs. These receptors came from a woman in her late teens or twenties in good health and CMV-seropositive.

This chain connects TRBV15 to TRBJ2-7, with a weak D call TRBD1 (6 bases). Germline values: CDR1 LNHNV, CDR2 YYDKDF (reference sequence). The V gene lost 1 base and the J gene lost 0 bases, with 7 bases spanning the gap. The CDR3 totals 14 residues. This CDR3 is CATSRVGGSYEQYF. CDR3 nucleotides: TGTGCCACCAGCAGAGTAGGGGGCTCCTACGAGCAGTACTTC.

In this sample, this clone turned up once. This rearrangement joins TRBV9 to TRBJ2-3; 7 nucleotides agree with TRBD1. V shed 2 bases and J 0 bases; nucleotides not matched to a gene: 3. The V gene's germline CDR1 is SGDLS and CDR2 YYNGEE. The CDR3 totals 15 residues. In nucleotides, the CDR3 is TGTGCCAGCAGCGTGACAGGGTCTAGCACAGATACGCAGTATTTT. Translation: CASSVTGSSTDTQYF.

V and J are TRBV7-2 and TRBJ2-1, with D perhaps TRBD2 (5 bases). Looked up from germline, CDR1 is SGHTA and CDR2 is FQGNSA. V lost 10 bases and J 0 bases, leaving 13 bases between the germline ends. The CDR3 sequence is 14 residues long. Here the CDR3 reads CATEIGSSYNEQFF. CDR3 in DNA: TGTGCCACCGAGATAGGGAGCTCCTACAATGAGCAGTTCTTC.

This rearrangement joins TRBV18 to TRBJ2-7; TRBD1 agrees at 7 bases. CDR3 length: 15 amino acids. From germline, CDR1 is KGHSH and CDR2 LQKENI. With 6 bases clipped from V and 1 base from J, the junction kept 9 bases outside the gene matches. Here the CDR3 reads CASSHRQGRSYEQYF. The CDR3 nucleotides read TGTGCCAGCTCGCACCGACAGGGTAGGTCCTACGAGCAGTACTTC.

The table lists this clone with a count of one. V usage is TRBV7-9 and J usage is TRBJ1-2; D perhaps matches TRBD1 (5 bases). V lost 2 bases, J lost 8 bases, and 27 bases lay in between. The CDR3 runs 18 residues. Germline V gene lookup returns CDR1 SEHNR and CDR2 FQNEAQ (reference sequence). CDR3 protein: CASSLSGKDTSSGTGYTF. The CDR3 nucleotides are TGTGCCAGCAGCTTAAGTGGAAAGGACACCTCATCCGGTACGGGCTACACCTTC. The entire variable domain, with the rest obtained from reference TRBV7-9 and TRBJ1-2, is as follows: DTGVSQNPRHKITKRGQNVTFRCDPISEHNRLYWYRQTLGQGPEFLTYFQNEAQLEKSRLLSDRFSAERPKGSFSTLEIQRTEQGDSAMYLCASSLSGKDTSSGTGYTFGSGTRLTVV.

The chain employs TRBV30 and TRBJ2-3; TRBD1 matches 9 bases. Unmatched junction bases numbered 6, after V lost 7 bases and J lost 4 bases. Germline lookup yields CDR1 GTSNPN and CDR2 SVGIG (reference sequence). This CDR3 is 13 amino acids long. CDR3 region: CALRGQGPDTQYF. The CDR3 coding sequence is TGTGCCTTACGGGGACAGGGTCCAGATACGCAGTATTTT.

CDR3 bases: TGTGCCAGCAGTTACTCCGCCCCAACCGGCTATGGCTACACCTTC. Translation gives CASSYSAPTGYGYTF. V gene TRBV6-5 combines with J gene TRBJ1-2, with D unresolved. Trimming stripped 0 bases from V and 4 bases from J, with 12 bases between. CDR3 length: 15 amino acids. Germline V gene data show CDR1 as MNHEY and CDR2 as SVGAGI.

This chain connects TRBV4-1 to TRBJ1-1; D ambiguous. The CDR3 covers 15 residues. The V and J ends lost 6 bases and 4 bases respectively, with 18 bases between them. The germline gives CDR1 MGHRA, CDR2 YSYEKL. CDR3 coding DNA: TGCGCCAGCAGACGAACTTTGGAGGGCTCCACTGAAGCTTTCTTT. Its translation is CASRRTLEGSTEAFF.

This chain joins TRBV7-8 and TRBJ1-1, with D possibly being TRBD1 (6 bases). Trimming took off 5 bases at V and 5 bases at J, with 12 bases between the two ends. Germline assignment: CDR1 SGHVS and CDR2 FQNEAQ. This CDR3 spans 13 amino acids. In nucleotides, the CDR3 is TGTGCCAGCAGCCCCGGGGGGCCAACTGAAGCTTTCTTT. This codes for CASSPGGPTEAFF.

This clone has just a few counts. The chain has TRBV11-2 and TRBJ1-2; 7 bases fit TRBD1. CDR3 size: 14 residues. The V and J ends lost 10 bases and 2 bases, in that order; junction bases with no gene match: 10. In germline, CDR1 is SGHAT, CDR2 FQNNGV. The CDR3 nucleotides read TGTGCCACCAACCAACAGGGGAGGAACTATGGCTACACCTTC. Its protein product is CATNQQGRNYGYTF.

This sequence joins TRBV9 and TRBJ2-2; a possible D gene is TRBD1 (6 bases). V lost 0 bases and J lost 5, with 14 bases in between. This CDR3 has 16 residues. Germline CDR1 reads SGDLS; CDR2 reads YYNGEE. The CDR3 protein is CASSVGQGIVTGELFF. The DNA of the CDR3 is TGTGCCAGCAGCGTAGGGCAGGGGATAGTTACCGGGGAGCTGTTTTTT.

The V and J genes are TRBV5-1 and TRBJ2-3; 9 positions agree with TRBD2. The trim removed 0 bases at V and 0 bases at J, leaving 8 bases unmatched. This CDR3 contains 18 residues. Germline assignment: CDR1 SGHRS and CDR2 YFSETQ. This CDR3 is CASSLVAGEGASTDTQYF. The DNA of the CDR3 is TGCGCCAGCAGCTTGGTAGCGGGAGAGGGTGCGAGCACAGATACGCAGTATTTT.

The chain links TRBV7-8 to TRBJ2-1, with 14 bases fitting TRBD2. This CDR3 spans 18 amino acids. J gave up 2 bases and V 5 bases, and 8 bases lay outside the gene matches. Germline CDR1 SGHVS, CDR2 FQNEAQ. The CDR3 region is CASSIGLAGGITYNEQFF. The CDR3 nucleotides read TGTGCCAGCAGCATTGGACTAGCGGGAGGAATCACCTACAATGAGCAGTTCTTC.

The rearrangement links TRBV9 to TRBJ2-1; 7 bases are a match to TRBD2. The CDR3 sequence is 15 residues long. CDR1 and CDR2 from the germline V gene are SGDLS and YYNGEE. V was clipped by 2 bases and J by 0 bases; unmatched bases: 2. CDR3 nucleotides: TGTGCCAGCAGCGTGGGGGGGACCTCCTACAATGAGCAGTTCTTC. Protein product: CASSVGGTSYNEQFF.